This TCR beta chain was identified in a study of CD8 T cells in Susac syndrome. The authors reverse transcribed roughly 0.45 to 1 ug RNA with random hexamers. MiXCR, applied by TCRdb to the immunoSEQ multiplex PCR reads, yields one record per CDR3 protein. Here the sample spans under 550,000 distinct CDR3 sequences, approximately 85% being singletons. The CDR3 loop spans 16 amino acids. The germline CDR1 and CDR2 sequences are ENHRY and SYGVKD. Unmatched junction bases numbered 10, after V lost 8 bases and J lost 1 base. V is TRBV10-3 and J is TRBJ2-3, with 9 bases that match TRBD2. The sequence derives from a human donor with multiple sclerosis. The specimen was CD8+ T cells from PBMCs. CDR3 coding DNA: TGTGCCATCCAAGTCGGGTCTAGCGGGGGCACAGATACGCAGTATTTT. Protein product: CAIQVGSSGGTDTQYF.